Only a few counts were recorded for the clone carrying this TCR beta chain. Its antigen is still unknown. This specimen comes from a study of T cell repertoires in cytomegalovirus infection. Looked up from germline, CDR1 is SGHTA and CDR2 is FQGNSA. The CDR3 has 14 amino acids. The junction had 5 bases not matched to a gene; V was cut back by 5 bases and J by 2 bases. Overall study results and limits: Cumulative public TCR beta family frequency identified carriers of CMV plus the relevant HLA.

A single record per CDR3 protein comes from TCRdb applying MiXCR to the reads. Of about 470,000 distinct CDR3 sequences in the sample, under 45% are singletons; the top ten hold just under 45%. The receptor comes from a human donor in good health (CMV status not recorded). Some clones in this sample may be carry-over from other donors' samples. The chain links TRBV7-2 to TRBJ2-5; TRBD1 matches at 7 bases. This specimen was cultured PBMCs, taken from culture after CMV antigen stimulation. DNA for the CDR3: TGTGCCAGCAGCCGAGGGGGCCGACAAGAGACCCAGTACTTC. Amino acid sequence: CASSRGGRQETQYF.